Sequencing of this T cell receptor (beta chain) was carried out in a study of shared clonotypes between healthy human individuals. Germline lookup yields CDR1 SGHRS and CDR2 YFSETQ. Trimming removed 3 bases from V and 2 bases from J, with 12 bases in between. CDR3 length: 14 amino acids. Each cell subset's genomic DNA was divided evenly among several immunoSEQ plates. Clones were read by immunoSEQ multiplex PCR, and TCRdb kept only the in-frame ones, dropping some. The table lists about 1 million clones, about 77% of them singletons. The TCR originated in a man younger than 35 in good health. The chain couples TRBV5-1 to TRBJ2-7; a weak D match, TRBD1 (6 bases). Sequenced: memory CD4+ T cells sorted from blood. Subset noted: CD45RA-negative fraction. The CDR3 protein is CASSSGQTAYEQYF. Here the CDR3 DNA reads TGCGCCAGCAGCTCCGGACAGACGGCCTACGAGCAGTACTTC.